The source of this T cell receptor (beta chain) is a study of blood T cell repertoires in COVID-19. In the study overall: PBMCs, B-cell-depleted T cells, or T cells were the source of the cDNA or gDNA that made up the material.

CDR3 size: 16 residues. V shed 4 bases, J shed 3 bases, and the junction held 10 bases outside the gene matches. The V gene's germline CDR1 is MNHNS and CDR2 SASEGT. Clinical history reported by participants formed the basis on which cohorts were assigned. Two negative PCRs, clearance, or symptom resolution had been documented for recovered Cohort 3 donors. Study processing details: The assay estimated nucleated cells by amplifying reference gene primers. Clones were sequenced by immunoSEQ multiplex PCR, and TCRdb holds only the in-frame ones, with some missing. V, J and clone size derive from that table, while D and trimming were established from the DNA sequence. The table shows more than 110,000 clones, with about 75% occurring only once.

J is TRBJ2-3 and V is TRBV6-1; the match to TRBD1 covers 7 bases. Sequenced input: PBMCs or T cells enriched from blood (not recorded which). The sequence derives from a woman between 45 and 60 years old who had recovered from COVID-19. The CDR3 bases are TGTGCCAGCAGTGTGGCAAAGGGGGCATCGACAGATACGCAGTATTTT. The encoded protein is CASSVAKGASTDTQYF.